These 31 T cell receptor beta chains share one sample of origin, sequenced in a study of T cell responses to AZD1222 COVID-19 vaccine. Data came from immunoSEQ multiplex PCR; TCRdb stores just in-frame clones and leaves some out. The repertoire holds roughly 190,000 clones, with approximately 91% as singletons. Source: peripheral blood, taken on day 0 of AZD1222 vaccination. The receptors come from an adult in good health.

The count of this clone is one. The chain recombines TRBV19 with TRBJ1-6; D ambiguous. V was pared by 7 bases and J by 0 bases, with 10 bases between. The germline gives CDR1 LNHDA, CDR2 SQIVND (reference sequence). This CDR3 is 15 amino acids long. The DNA for the CDR3 is TGTGCCAGTACTCAAGGGAGCTCCTATAATTCACCCCTCCACTTT. Its protein product is CASTQGSSYNSPLHF. Filled out from reference TRBV19 and TRBJ1-6, the complete variable domain reads DGGITQSPKYLFRKEGQNVTLSCEQNLNHDAMYWYRQDPGQGLRLIYYSQIVNDFQKGDIAEGYSVSREKKESFPLTVTSAQKNPTAFYLCASTQGSSYNSPLHFGNGTRLTVT.

The chain joins TRBV10-3 to TRBJ2-1; 7 positions agree with TRBD2. J lost 7 bases, V lost 3 bases, and 18 bases had no gene match. The CDR3 loop spans 18 amino acids. CDR1 is ENHRY and CDR2 is SYGVKD in the germline V gene. CDR3 sequence: CAISDRPFQRGGGNEQFF. The DNA of the CDR3 is TGTGCCATCAGTGATCGGCCTTTCCAGCGTGGGGGGGGGAATGAGCAGTTCTTC.

The V gene is TRBV7-2, the J gene TRBJ1-5; D might be TRBD1 (6 bases). The CDR3 is made up of 14 amino acids. The germline V and J ends were trimmed by 5 bases and 1 base, with 9 bases remaining between them. The germline gives CDR1 SGHTA, CDR2 FQGNSA. The CDR3 is CASSPGVSNQPQHF. The CDR3 DNA reads as TGTGCCAGCAGCCCAGGGGTCAGCAATCAGCCCCAGCATTTT.

The rearrangement joins TRBV3-1 (or the pseudogene TRBV3-2) to TRBJ2-3; D not certain. V lost 4 bases to trimming and J lost 0 bases, with 5 bases between them. CDR1 and CDR2 (germline): LGHDT, YNNKEL (reference sequence). The CDR3 has 13 residues. CDR3 region: CASSPFSTDTQYF. The CDR3 bases are TGTGCCAGCAGCCCTTTTAGCACAGATACGCAGTATTTT.

The V and J genes are TRBV28 and TRBJ2-1; 7 nucleotides agree with TRBD2. CDR1 MDHEN and CDR2 SYDVKM come from the germline V gene. J gave up 7 bases and V 1 base, and 10 bases lay outside the gene matches. The CDR3 is 16 residues long. The CDR3 DNA reads as TGTGCCAGCAGTTTATTGGGCGGGAGCCCATTAAATGAGCAGTTCTTC. Its protein is CASSLLGGSPLNEQFF. Together with reference TRBV28 and TRBJ2-1, the CDR3 gives the full variable domain: DVKVTQSSRYLVKRTGEKVFLECVQDMDHENMFWYRQDPGLGLRLIYFSYDVKMKEKGDIPEGYSVSREKKERFSLILESASTNQTSMYLCASSLLGGSPLNEQFFGPGTRLTVL.

The CDR3 spells CASSPYSRRGEKLFF. The CDR3 coding sequence is TGTGCCAGCAGTCCGTACTCAAGGAGGGGTGAAAAACTGTTTTTT. V and J are TRBV27 and TRBJ1-4; weak D call: TRBD1 (5 bases). Germline CDR1 is MNHEY and CDR2 is SMNVEV (reference sequence). The CDR3 is made up of 15 amino acids. Trimming took off 5 bases at V and 7 bases at J, with 17 bases between the two ends.

The rearrangement joins TRBV5-1 to TRBJ1-2; perhaps TRBD1 as D (6 bases). Trimming stripped 5 bases from V and 4 bases from J, with 15 bases between. From germline, CDR1 is SGHRS and CDR2 YFSETQ. CDR3 length equals 14 residues. CDR3 sequence: CASSVGGARYGYTF. CDR3 nucleotide sequence: TGCGCCAGCAGTGTTGGGGGCGCTCGCTATGGCTACACCTTC.

The chain joins TRBV18 to TRBJ1-5; D is unresolved. CDR3 length: 16 residues. The V and J ends lost 1 base and 0 bases respectively, with 10 bases between them. Germline lookup yields CDR1 KGHSH and CDR2 LQKENI. The CDR3 DNA follows: TGTGCCAGCTCACCACGGTCGGACGGTAGCAATCAGCCCCAGCATTTT. It is translated as CASSPRSDGSNQPQHF.

The chain links TRBV6-5 to TRBJ2-3; 7 nucleotides align to TRBD1. Germline lookup yields CDR1 MNHEY and CDR2 SVGAGI. V lost 4 bases to trimming and J lost 2 bases; unmatched junction nucleotides: 6. The CDR3 covers 15 residues. This chain's CDR3 is CASSSGGWATDTQYF. CDR3 bases: TGTGCCAGCAGTTCAGGGGGTTGGGCCACAGATACGCAGTATTTT.

The table lists this clone with a few counts. The sample has other DNA sequences that encode this CDR3 too. This chain uses TRBV7-2 with TRBJ2-7, with unresolved D. The CDR3 totals 14 residues. Germline CDR1 is SGHTA and CDR2 is FQGNSA. Trimming took 1 base from V and 2 from J, leaving 9 bases between them. The CDR3 DNA reads as TGTGCCAGCAGCTTAGAGGGCAGAACCTACGAGCAGTACTTC. Translating gives CASSLEGRTYEQYF.

The V gene is TRBV5-1, the J gene TRBJ1-4; the match to TRBD1 covers 8 bases. Germline V gives CDR1 SGHRS, CDR2 YFSETQ. CDR3 length: 15 residues. V lost 0 bases and J lost 4; bases outside the gene matches: 2. The CDR3 region is CASSLEGQVNEKLFF. CDR3 bases: TGCGCCAGCAGCTTGGAGGGACAGGTTAATGAAAAACTGTTTTTT. Full variable domain (outside the CDR3, taken from reference TRBV5-1 and TRBJ1-4): KAGVTQTPRYLIKTRGQQVTLSCSPISGHRSVSWYQQTPGQGLQFLFEYFSETQRNKGNFPGRFSGRQFSNSRSEMNVSTLELGDSALYLCASSLEGQVNEKLFFGSGTQLSVL.

The rearrangement links TRBV19 to TRBJ1-2, with 8 bases that match TRBD1. The ends lost 4 bases at V and 8 bases at J; junction bases unmatched: 6. The CDR3 is 13 residues long. Per the germline V gene, CDR1 is LNHDA and CDR2 is SQIVND (reference sequence). The CDR3 DNA follows: TGTGCCAGTAGTAGCGGACAGGGCAGGGGCTACACCTTC. It translates to CASSSGQGRGYTF.

The rearrangement joins TRBV4-3 to TRBJ2-7; possibly TRBD1 for D (5 bases). CDR3 length: 18 residues. Deletions cut 4 bases from V and 0 bases from J, with 22 bases between. The V gene's germline CDR1 is LGHNA and CDR2 YSLEER. CDR3 in amino acids: CASSLNAVRTLSSYEQYF. CDR3 coding DNA: TGCGCCAGCAGCCTAAATGCGGTCCGGACACTCTCCTCCTACGAGCAGTACTTC.

This clone was counted at least ten times. The J gene is TRBJ2-5, the V gene TRBV29-1; no clear D. CDR3 length equals 15 residues. The ends were cut back, 4 bases at V and 2 bases at J, with 17 bases in the middle. From germline, CDR1 is SQVTM and CDR2 ANQGSEA. Here the CDR3 reads CSVGPHLRPQETQYF. DNA of the CDR3: TGCAGCGTTGGGCCCCATTTGAGGCCGCAAGAGACCCAGTACTTC.

J is TRBJ2-7 and V is TRBV5-6; D possibly uses TRBD1 or TRBD2 (5 bases each). This CDR3 region has 15 residues. Looked up from germline, CDR1 is SGHDT and CDR2 is YYEEEE. Trimming cost V 1 base and J 4 bases, with 15 bases left between them. CDR3 DNA: TGTGCCAGCAGCTTGCGTCTTTTGGGGGAATACGAGCAGTACTTC. Translating it yields CASSLRLLGEYEQYF.

The chain has TRBV3-1 (or the pseudogene TRBV3-2) and TRBJ2-3; 7 bases fit TRBD2. The CDR3 is made up of 14 amino acids. Losses at the gene ends were 4 bases for V and 1 base for J; bases not matched to a gene: 2. Germline V gene lookup returns CDR1 LGHDT and CDR2 YNNKEL (reference sequence). CDR3: CASSPAGGTDTQYF. The CDR3 DNA sequence: TGTGCCAGCAGCCCCGCGGGGGGCACAGATACGCAGTATTTT.

This rearrangement joins TRBV24-1 to TRBJ1-1; D unclear. The V and J ends lost 3 bases and 4 bases respectively, with 11 bases between them. The germline V gene has CDR1 KGHDR and CDR2 SFDVKD. This CDR3 is built from 14 residues. CDR3 loop: CATSDPGRSTEAFF. For the CDR3, the DNA is TGTGCCACCAGTGATCCGGGCCGCAGCACTGAAGCTTTCTTT.

The chain couples TRBV24-1 to TRBJ2-1; D ambiguous. With 9 bases removed from V and 0 bases from J, the gap between germline ends came to 11 bases. The CDR3 is 14 amino acids. Germline V CDR1 and CDR2: KGHDR, SFDVKD. The DNA of the CDR3 is TGTGCCACCGGCGAGACCTTCTCCTACAATGAGCAGTTCTTC. It translates to CATGETFSYNEQFF.

The chain links TRBV5-1 to TRBJ2-1, with D possibly called TRBD1 or TRBD2 (5 bases each). Germline V gene sequence: CDR1 SGHRS, CDR2 YFSETQ. V was cut by 4 bases and J by 0 bases, with 23 bases left in between. This CDR3 contains 19 residues. This CDR3 reads CASSTGTGRRQTSYNEQFF. The CDR3 DNA reads as TGCGCCAGCAGCACGGGTACGGGGCGGCGTCAGACCTCCTACAATGAGCAGTTCTTC.

This chain uses TRBV11-3 with TRBJ2-6, with no clear D. This CDR3 contains 18 residues. The V and J ends lost 2 bases and 0 bases respectively, with 14 bases between them. CDR1 and CDR2 from the germline V gene are SGHNT and YENEEA. The CDR3 DNA follows: TGTGCCAGCAGCTTATATCCCCCAATGTTCTCTGGGGCCAACGTCCTGACTTTC. Translated, it gives CASSLYPPMFSGANVLTF.

A single count supports this clone. This chain's CDR3 is CASSISADRRDPYNEQFF. CDR3 DNA: TGTGCCAGTAGTATATCTGCAGACCGGCGGGACCCCTACAATGAGCAGTTCTTC. This chain connects TRBV19 to TRBJ2-1; perhaps TRBD2 as D (6 bases). Per the germline V gene, CDR1 is LNHDA and CDR2 is SQIVND (reference sequence). The ends were cut back, 2 bases at V and 2 bases at J, with 19 bases in the middle. CDR3 length: 18 amino acids.

V usage is TRBV2 and J usage is TRBJ2-7; D is unclear. V gave up 7 bases and J gave up 9 bases, with 25 bases separating them. This CDR3 has 15 residues. Germline V gene lookup returns CDR1 SNHLY and CDR2 FYNNEI. The CDR3 reads CASMDSPGGLNGQYF. CDR3 in DNA: TGTGCCAGCATGGATTCCCCGGGCGGCCTCAATGGGCAGTACTTC. The variable domain in full, completed from reference TRBV2 and TRBJ2-7, reads EPEVTQTPSHQVTQMGQEVILRCVPISNHLYFYWYRQILGQKVEFLVSFYNNEISEKSEIFDDQFSVERPDGSNFTLKIRSTKLEDSAMYFCASMDSPGGLNGQYFGPGTRLTVT.

This clone was detected once. The chain is built from TRBV10-1 and TRBJ1-1, with TRBD1 as a possible D gene (6 bases). Germline-derived CDR1 and CDR2 are WNHNN and SYGVQD (reference sequence). V was shortened by 6 bases and J by 5 bases, with 16 bases between the two germline ends. The CDR3 loop spans 14 amino acids. This CDR3 is CASRKGGAGTEAFF. The CDR3 nucleotides read TGCGCCAGCAGAAAGGGGGGCGCGGGGACTGAAGCTTTCTTT.

V and J are TRBV7-9 and TRBJ2-7, with D possibly matching TRBD2 (5 bases). Trimming cost V 3 bases and J 7 bases, with 10 bases left between them. Germline CDR1 and CDR2: SEHNR and FQNEAQ (reference sequence). The CDR3 loop spans 12 amino acids. The CDR3 region has the DNA TGTGCCAGCAGCTTGAGTACGGGGGAGCAGTACTTC. It specifies CASSLSTGEQYF. Looking up the rest from reference TRBV7-9 and TRBJ2-7 gives the full variable domain: DTGVSQNPRHKITKRGQNVTFRCDPISEHNRLYWYRQTLGQGPEFLTYFQNEAQLEKSRLLSDRFSAERPKGSFSTLEIQRTEQGDSAMYLCASSLSTGEQYFGPGTRLTVT.

V usage is TRBV7-2 and J usage is TRBJ2-2; D remains unclear. This CDR3 comprises 16 residues. V lost 5 bases and J 0 bases, leaving 13 bases between the germline ends. Germline CDR1 reads SGHTA; CDR2 reads FQGNSA. CDR3 protein: CASSPNRLSNTGELFF. The CDR3 DNA reads as TGTGCCAGCAGCCCGAATCGCCTTTCGAACACCGGGGAGCTGTTTTTT.

This clone was found once. This sequence joins TRBV20-1 and TRBJ1-1, with D maybe TRBD1 (5 bases). This CDR3 comprises 13 residues. V shed 3 bases and J shed 3 bases, with 11 bases lying between them. Germline V gene lookup returns CDR1 DFQATT and CDR2 SNEGSKA (reference sequence). The CDR3 DNA reads TGCAGTGCTAGTGGGGCAGAAGACACTGAAGCTTTCTTT. Its translation: CSASGAEDTEAFF.

The chain employs TRBV6-5 and TRBJ1-3; the D is unclear. The V gene's germline CDR1 is MNHEY and CDR2 SVGAGI. There are 14 residues in the CDR3. V was clipped by 5 bases and J by 2 bases, with 10 bases between them. The CDR3: CASSRGKAGNTIYF. CDR3 DNA: TGTGCCAGCAGTCGAGGAAAGGCTGGAAACACCATATATTTT.

The genes are TRBV10-3 and TRBJ2-5; TRBD1 matches 7 bases. Trimming took 2 bases from V and 4 from J; bases not matched to a gene: 7. From germline, CDR1 is ENHRY and CDR2 SYGVKD. This CDR3 has 15 residues. The CDR3: CAISEMTGSGETQYF. The CDR3, as DNA: TGTGCCATCAGTGAGATGACAGGGTCTGGAGAGACCCAGTACTTC.

The chain has TRBV28 and TRBJ1-1; no clear D gene. V was clipped by 1 base and J by 8 bases, with 8 bases between them. Germline assignment: CDR1 MDHEN and CDR2 SYDVKM. The CDR3 is 12 residues long. CDR3 region: CASSLFQSEAFF. The CDR3 region has the DNA TGTGCCAGCAGTTTATTCCAATCCGAAGCTTTCTTT.

The V call is TRBV7-8, the J call TRBJ2-1; 10 bases align to TRBD2. The CDR3 has 20 amino acids. V lost 0 bases to trimming and J lost 0 bases; unmatched junction nucleotides: 11. Germline CDR1 is SGHVS and CDR2 is FQNEAQ. This CDR3 reads CASSLAFQREGWGSYNEQFF. Here the CDR3 DNA reads TGTGCCAGCAGCTTAGCGTTCCAGCGGGAGGGCTGGGGCTCCTACAATGAGCAGTTCTTC.

Worth noting for this clone: This sample also contains other DNA sequences that code for the same CDR3. The J gene is TRBJ1-1, the V gene TRBV18, with no clear D. Germline CDR1 KGHSH, CDR2 LQKENI. Trimming took 3 bases from V and 6 from J, leaving 8 bases between them. The CDR3 runs to 12 residues. This chain's CDR3 is CASSPPGAEAFF. The CDR3, as DNA: TGTGCCAGCTCACCCCCTGGGGCTGAAGCTTTCTTT.